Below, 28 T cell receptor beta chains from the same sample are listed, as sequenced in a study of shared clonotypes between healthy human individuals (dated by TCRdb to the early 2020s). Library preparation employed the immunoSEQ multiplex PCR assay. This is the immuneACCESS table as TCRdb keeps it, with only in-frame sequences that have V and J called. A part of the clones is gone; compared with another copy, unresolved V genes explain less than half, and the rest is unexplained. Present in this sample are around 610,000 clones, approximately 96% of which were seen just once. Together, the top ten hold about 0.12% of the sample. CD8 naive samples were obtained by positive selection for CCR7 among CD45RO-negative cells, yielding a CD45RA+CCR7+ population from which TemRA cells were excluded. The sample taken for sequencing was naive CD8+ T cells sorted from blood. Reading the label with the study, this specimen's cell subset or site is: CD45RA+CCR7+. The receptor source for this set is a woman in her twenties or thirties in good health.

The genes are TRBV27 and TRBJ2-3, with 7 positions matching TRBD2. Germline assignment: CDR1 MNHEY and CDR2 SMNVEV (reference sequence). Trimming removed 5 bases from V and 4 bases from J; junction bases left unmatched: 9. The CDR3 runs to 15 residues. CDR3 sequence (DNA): TGTGCCAGCAGTCCGCGGGAGAGATCCCCAGATACGCAGTATTTT. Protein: CASSPRERSPDTQYF.

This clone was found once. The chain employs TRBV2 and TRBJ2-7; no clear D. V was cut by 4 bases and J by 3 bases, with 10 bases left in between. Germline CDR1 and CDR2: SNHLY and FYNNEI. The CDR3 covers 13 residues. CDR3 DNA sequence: TGTGCCAGCAGTGTTGGTTTGGTCTACGAGCAGTACTTC. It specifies CASSVGLVYEQYF.

The DNA for the CDR3 is TGTGCCAGCAGTGACATTGGTAGCAATCAGCCCCAGCATTTT. Amino acid sequence: CASSDIGSNQPQHF. The genes are TRBV2 and TRBJ1-5; D is unresolved. The V end lost 3 bases, the J end lost 0 bases, and 6 bases lay between the germline ends. Germline CDR1 and CDR2: SNHLY and FYNNEI. This CDR3 is 14 amino acids long.

CDR3 protein: CASSFGLGEAFF. CDR3 DNA sequence: TGCGCCAGCAGCTTTGGATTGGGTGAAGCTTTCTTT. The chain has TRBV5-1 and TRBJ1-1; no definite D call. V shed 2 bases and J shed 7 bases, with 9 bases lying between them. The CDR3 contains 12 residues. Germline V gene sequence: CDR1 SGHRS, CDR2 YFSETQ.

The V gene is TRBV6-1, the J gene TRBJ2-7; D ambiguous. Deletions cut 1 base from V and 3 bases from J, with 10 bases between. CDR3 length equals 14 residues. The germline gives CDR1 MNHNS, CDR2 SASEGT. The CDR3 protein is CASSEVGFHYEQYF. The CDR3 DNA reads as TGTGCCAGCAGTGAAGTGGGCTTCCACTACGAGCAGTACTTC.

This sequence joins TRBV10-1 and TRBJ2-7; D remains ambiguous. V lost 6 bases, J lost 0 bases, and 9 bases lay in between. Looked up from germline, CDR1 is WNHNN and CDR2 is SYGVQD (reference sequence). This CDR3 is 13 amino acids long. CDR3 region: CASREDGSYEQYF. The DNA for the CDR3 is TGCGCCAGCAGAGAAGACGGCTCCTACGAGCAGTACTTC.

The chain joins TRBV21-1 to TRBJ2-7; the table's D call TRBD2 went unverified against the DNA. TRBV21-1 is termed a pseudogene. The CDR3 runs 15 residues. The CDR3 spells CASSSGLAGGHEQYF. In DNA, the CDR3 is TGTGCCAGCAGCAGTGGGCTAGCGGGAGGTCACGAGCAGTACTTC.

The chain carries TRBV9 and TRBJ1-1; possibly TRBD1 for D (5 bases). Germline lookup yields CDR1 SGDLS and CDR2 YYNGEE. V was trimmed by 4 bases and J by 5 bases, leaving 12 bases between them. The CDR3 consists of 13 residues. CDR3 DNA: TGTGCCAGCAGCCAGTTAGGGACTACTGAAGCTTTCTTT. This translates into CASSQLGTTEAFF. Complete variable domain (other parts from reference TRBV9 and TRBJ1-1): DSGVTQTPKHLITATGQRVTLRCSPRSGDLSVYWYQQSLDQGLQFLIQYYNGEERAKGNILERFSAQQFPDLHSELNLSSLELGDSALYFCASSQLGTTEAFFGQGTRLTVV.

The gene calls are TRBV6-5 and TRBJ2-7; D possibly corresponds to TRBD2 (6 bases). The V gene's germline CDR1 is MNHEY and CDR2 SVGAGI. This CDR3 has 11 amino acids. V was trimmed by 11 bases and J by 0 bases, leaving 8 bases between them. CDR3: CASGSSYEQYF. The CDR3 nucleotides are TGTGCCTCCGGGAGCTCCTACGAGCAGTACTTC.

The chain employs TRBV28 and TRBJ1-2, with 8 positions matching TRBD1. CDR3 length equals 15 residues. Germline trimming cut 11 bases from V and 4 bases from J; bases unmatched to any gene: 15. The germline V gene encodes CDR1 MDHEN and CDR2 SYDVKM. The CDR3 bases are TGTGCCGGAGGGACAGGAGATACCGGGGGCTATGGCTACACCTTC. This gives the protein CAGGTGDTGGYGYTF.

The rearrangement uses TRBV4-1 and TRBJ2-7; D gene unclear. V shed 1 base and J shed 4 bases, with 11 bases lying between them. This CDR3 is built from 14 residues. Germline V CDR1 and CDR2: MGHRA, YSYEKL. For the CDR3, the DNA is TGCGCCAGCAGCCAAGTACAGTATTCATACGAGCAGTACTTC. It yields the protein CASSQVQYSYEQYF.

The CDR3 DNA reads as TGTGCCAGCAGCCTCTCAGGGGGGGCTAATGAAAAACTGTTTTTT. As protein: CASSLSGGANEKLFF. The J gene is TRBJ1-4, the V gene TRBV7-9; 7 bases map to TRBD1. With V trimmed by 5 bases and J by 3 bases, 6 bases remained unmatched. CDR3 size: 15 residues. Germline CDR1 and CDR2: SEHNR and FQNEAQ (reference sequence).

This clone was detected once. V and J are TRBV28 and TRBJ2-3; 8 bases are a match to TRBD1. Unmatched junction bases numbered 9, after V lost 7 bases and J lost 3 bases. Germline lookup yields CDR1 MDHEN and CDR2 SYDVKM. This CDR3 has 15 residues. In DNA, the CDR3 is TGTGCCAGCACCCCCGGGACAGGATCAACAGATACGCAGTATTTT. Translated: CASTPGTGSTDTQYF.

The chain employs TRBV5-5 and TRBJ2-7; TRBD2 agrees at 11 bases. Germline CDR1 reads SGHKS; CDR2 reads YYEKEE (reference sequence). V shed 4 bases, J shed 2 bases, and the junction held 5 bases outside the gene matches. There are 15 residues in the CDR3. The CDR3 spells CASSITSGGAYEQYF. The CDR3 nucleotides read TGTGCCAGCAGCATAACTAGCGGGGGAGCCTACGAGCAGTACTTC.

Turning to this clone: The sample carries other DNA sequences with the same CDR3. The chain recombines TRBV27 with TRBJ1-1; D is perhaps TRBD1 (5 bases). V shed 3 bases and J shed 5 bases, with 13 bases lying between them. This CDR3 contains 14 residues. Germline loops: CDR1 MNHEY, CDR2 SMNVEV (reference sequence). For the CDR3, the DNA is TGTGCCAGCAGTTTGGGAGGGGCGGGGACTGAAGCTTTCTTT. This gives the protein CASSLGGAGTEAFF.

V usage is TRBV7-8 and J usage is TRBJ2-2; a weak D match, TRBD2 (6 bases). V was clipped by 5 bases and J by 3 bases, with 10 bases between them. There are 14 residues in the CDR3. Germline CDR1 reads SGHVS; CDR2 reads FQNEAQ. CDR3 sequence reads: CASSPLADTGELFF. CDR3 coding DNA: TGTGCCAGCAGCCCACTAGCAGACACCGGGGAGCTGTTTTTT.

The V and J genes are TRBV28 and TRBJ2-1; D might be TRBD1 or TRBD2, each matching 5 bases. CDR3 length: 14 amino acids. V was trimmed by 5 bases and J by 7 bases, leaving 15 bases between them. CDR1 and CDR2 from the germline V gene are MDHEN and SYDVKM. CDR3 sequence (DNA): TGTGCCAGCAGTCCACCCGGGACGTTGAATGAGCAGTTCTTC. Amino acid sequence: CASSPPGTLNEQFF.

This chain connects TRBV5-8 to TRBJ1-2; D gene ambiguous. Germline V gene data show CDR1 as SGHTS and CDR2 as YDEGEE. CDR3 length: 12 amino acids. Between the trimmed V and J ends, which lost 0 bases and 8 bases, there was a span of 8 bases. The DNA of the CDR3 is TGTGCCAGCAGCTTGGCAGGAGGAGGCTACACCTTC. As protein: CASSLAGGGYTF. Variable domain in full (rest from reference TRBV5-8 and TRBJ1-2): EAGVTQSPTHLIKTRGQQATLRCSPISGHTSVYWYQQALGLGLQFLLWYDEGEERNRGNFPPRFSGRQFPNYSSELNVNALELEDSALYLCASSLAGGGYTFGSGTRLTVV.

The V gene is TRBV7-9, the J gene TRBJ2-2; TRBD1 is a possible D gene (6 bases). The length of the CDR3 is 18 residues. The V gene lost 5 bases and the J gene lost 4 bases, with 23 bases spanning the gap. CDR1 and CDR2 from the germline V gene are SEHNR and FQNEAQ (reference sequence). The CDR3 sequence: CASSHALFSETGTGELFF. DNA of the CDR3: TGTGCCAGCAGCCATGCCCTATTCTCGGAGACAGGCACCGGGGAGCTGTTTTTT.

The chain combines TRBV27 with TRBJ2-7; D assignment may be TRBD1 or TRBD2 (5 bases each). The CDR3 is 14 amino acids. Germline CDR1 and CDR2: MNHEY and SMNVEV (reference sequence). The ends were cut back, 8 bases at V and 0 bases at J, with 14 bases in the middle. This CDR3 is CASAPGPSSYEQYF. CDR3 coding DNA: TGTGCCAGCGCCCCGGGACCGAGCTCCTACGAGCAGTACTTC.

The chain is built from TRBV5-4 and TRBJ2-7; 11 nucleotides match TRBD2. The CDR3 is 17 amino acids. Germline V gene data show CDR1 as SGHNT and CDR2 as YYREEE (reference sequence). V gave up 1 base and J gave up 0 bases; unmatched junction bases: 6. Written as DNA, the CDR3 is TGTGCCAGCAGCTTGTTTACTAGCGGGGGTAGCTCCTACGAGCAGTACTTC. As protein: CASSLFTSGGSSYEQYF.

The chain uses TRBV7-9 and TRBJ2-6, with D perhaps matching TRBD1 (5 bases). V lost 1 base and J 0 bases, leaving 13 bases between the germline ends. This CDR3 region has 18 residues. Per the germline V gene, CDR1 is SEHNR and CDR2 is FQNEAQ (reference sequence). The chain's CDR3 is CASSLELDRHSGANVLTF. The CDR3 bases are TGTGCCAGCAGCTTAGAGCTCGACAGACACTCTGGGGCCAACGTCCTGACTTTC.

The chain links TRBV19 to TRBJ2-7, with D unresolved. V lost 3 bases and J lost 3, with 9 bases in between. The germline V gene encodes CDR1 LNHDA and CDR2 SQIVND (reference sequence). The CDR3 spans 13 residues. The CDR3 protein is CASSILPSYEQYF. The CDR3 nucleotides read TGTGCCAGTAGTATCCTACCAAGCTACGAGCAGTACTTC.

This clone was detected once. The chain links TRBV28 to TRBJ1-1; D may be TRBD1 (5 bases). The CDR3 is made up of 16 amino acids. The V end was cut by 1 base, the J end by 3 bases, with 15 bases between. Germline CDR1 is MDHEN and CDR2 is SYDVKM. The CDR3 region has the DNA TGTGCCAGCAGTTTATCGGCTCTCATAGGGGACACTGAAGCTTTCTTT. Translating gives CASSLSALIGDTEAFF.

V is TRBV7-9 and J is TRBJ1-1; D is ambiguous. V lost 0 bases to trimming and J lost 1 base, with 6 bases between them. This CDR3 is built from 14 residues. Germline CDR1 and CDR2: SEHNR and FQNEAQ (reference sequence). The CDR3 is CASSLAEGNTEAFF. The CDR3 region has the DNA TGTGCCAGCAGCTTAGCCGAGGGGAACACTGAAGCTTTCTTT.

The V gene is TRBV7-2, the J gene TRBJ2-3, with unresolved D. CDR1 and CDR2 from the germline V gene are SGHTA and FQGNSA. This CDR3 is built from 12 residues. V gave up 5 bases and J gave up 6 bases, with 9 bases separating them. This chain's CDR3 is CASSPVGDTQYF. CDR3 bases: TGTGCCAGCAGCCCCGTTGGGGATACGCAGTATTTT.

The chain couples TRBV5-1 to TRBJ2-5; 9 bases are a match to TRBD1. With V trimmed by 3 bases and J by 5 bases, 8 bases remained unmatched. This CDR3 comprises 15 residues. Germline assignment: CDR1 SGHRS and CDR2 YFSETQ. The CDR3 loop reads CASSSHGDRVETQYF. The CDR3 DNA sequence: TGCGCCAGCAGCTCTCACGGGGACAGGGTGGAGACCCAGTACTTC.

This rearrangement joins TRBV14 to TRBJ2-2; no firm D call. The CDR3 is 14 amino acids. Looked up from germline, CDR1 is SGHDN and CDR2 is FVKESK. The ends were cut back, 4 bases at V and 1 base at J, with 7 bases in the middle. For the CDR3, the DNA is TGTGCCAGCAGCCCCAGTATGAACACCGGGGAGCTGTTTTTT. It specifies CASSPSMNTGELFF.